This TCR beta chain derives from a study of spatial heterogeneity in lung cancer. In this sample, this clonotype turned up many times. After removal of 3 bases from V and 4 bases from J, the junction contained 8 bases not matched to a gene. The CDR3 contains 15 residues. Germline V gives CDR1 LNHDA, CDR2 SQIVND (reference sequence). TCRdb reprocessed the 5' RACE reads with MiXCR, giving one entry per CDR3 protein. The sample includes about 78,000 distinct CDR3 sequences, 8% of them seen just once. The sample's time point: sample taken at primary tumor resection. Whole RNA from tumor, nontumor lung or frozen PBMC was sequenced unsorted.

Specimen: PBMCs, collected at surgery. This clonotype originated in a male donor with early-stage non-small cell lung cancer. The V and J genes are TRBV19 and TRBJ1-1; 7 nucleotides agree with TRBD1. The chain's CDR3 is CASSIDGDRATEAFF. CDR3 nucleotide sequence: TGTGCCAGTAGTATTGATGGAGACAGGGCCACTGAAGCTTTCTTT.